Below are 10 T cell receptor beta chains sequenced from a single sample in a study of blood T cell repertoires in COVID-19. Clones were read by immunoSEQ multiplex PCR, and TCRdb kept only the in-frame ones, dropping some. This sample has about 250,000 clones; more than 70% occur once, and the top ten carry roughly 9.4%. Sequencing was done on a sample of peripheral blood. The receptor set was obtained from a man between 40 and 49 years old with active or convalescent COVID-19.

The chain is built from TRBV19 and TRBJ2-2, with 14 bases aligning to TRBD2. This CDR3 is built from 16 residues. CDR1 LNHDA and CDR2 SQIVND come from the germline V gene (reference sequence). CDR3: CGTGTSGSGNTGELFF. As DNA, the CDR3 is TGTGGTACCGGGACTAGCGGGAGTGGGAACACCGGGGAGCTGTTTTTT.

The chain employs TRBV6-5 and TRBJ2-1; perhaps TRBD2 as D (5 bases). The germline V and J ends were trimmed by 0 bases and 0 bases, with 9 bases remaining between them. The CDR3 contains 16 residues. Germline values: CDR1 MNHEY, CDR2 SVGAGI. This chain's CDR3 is CASSYSVASSYNEQFF. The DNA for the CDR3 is TGTGCCAGCAGTTACTCCGTAGCGAGCTCCTACAATGAGCAGTTCTTC.

The CDR3 is CASSLASYNEQFF. The CDR3 nucleotides are TGTGCCAGCAGCTTAGCTTCGTACAATGAGCAGTTCTTC. This rearrangement joins TRBV7-9 to TRBJ2-1; D ambiguous. This CDR3 has 13 amino acids. Germline V CDR1 and CDR2: SEHNR, FQNEAQ (reference sequence). The V and J ends lost 0 bases and 4 bases respectively, with 4 bases between them.

This chain's CDR3 is CATSRVGLGSQGRKGRGVTEAFF. The CDR3 DNA sequence: TGTGCCACCAGCAGGGTTGGATTAGGTTCGCAGGGGCGAAAGGGTCGTGGGGTCACTGAAGCTTTCTTT. The chain employs TRBV15 and TRBJ1-1, with D perhaps TRBD1 (6 bases). Germline V gives CDR1 LNHNV, CDR2 YYDKDF (reference sequence). V was trimmed by 3 bases and J by 4 bases, leaving 39 bases between them. This CDR3 is 23 amino acids long.

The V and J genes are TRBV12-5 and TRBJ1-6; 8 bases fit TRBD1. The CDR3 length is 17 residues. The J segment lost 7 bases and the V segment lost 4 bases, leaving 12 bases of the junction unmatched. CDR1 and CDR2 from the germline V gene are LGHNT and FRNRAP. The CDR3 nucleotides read TGTGCTAGTGGTTGGAATCTCGGACAGGGAGCAAATTCACCCCTCCACTTT. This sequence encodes CASGWNLGQGANSPLHF.

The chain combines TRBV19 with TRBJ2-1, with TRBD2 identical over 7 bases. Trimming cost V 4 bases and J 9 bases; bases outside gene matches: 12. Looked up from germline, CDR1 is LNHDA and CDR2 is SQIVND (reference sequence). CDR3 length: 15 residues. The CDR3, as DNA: TGTGCCAGTAGTAGTCTAGCGGATATGTGGGGTGAGCAGTTCTTC. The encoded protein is CASSSLADMWGEQFF. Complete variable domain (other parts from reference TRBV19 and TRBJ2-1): DGGITQSPKYLFRKEGQNVTLSCEQNLNHDAMYWYRQDPGQGLRLIYYSQIVNDFQKGDIAEGYSVSREKKESFPLTVTSAQKNPTAFYLCASSSLADMWGEQFFGPGTRLTVL.

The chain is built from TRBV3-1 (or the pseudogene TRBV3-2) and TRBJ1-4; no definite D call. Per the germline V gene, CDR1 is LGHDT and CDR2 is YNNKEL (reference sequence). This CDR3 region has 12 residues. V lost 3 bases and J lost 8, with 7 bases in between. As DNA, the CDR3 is TGTGCCAGCAGCCAGTCCGGGGAAAAACTGTTTTTT. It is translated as CASSQSGEKLFF.

CDR3 protein: CASSLRGYLSTDTQYF. The CDR3 region has the DNA TGTGCCAGCAGCTTGAGAGGATATTTGAGCACAGATACGCAGTATTTT. The chain recombines TRBV7-9 with TRBJ2-3; D unclear. Germline CDR1 and CDR2: SEHNR and FQNEAQ (reference sequence). The CDR3 has 16 amino acids. The V gene lost 3 bases and the J gene lost 0 bases, with 13 bases spanning the gap.

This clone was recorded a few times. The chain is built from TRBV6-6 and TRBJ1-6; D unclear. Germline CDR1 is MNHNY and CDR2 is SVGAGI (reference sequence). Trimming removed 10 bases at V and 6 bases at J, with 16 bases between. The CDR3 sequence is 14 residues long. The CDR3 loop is CATGIQTPNSPLHF. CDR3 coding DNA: TGTGCCACGGGAATACAAACCCCTAATTCACCCCTCCACTTT.

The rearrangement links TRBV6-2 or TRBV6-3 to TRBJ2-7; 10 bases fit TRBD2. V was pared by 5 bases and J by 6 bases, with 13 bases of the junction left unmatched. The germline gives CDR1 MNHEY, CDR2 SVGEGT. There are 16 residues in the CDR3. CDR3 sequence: CASSRNGLAVTVEQYF. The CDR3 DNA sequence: TGTGCCAGCAGTCGAAACGGACTAGCGGTCACGGTCGAGCAGTACTTC.